The TCR beta chain described here comes from a study of blood T cell repertoires in COVID-19. Study at large: Sources were T cells, B-cell-depleted T cells, or PBMCs; the material itself was cDNA or gDNA.

Seattle cases were enrolled at active infection and followed longitudinally. Clones were sequenced by immunoSEQ multiplex PCR, and TCRdb holds only the in-frame ones, with some missing. This table has fewer than 400,000 clones, nearly 90% appearing once. Looked up from germline, CDR1 is LGHNA and CDR2 is YSLEER. This CDR3 comprises 15 residues. V lost 0 bases to trimming and J lost 3 bases; unmatched junction nucleotides: 5. V usage is TRBV4-3 and J usage is TRBJ2-7; TRBD1 agrees at 7 bases. The receptor comes from a woman younger than 45 with COVID-19, enrolled during active disease. Sequenced input: peripheral blood. DNA for the CDR3: TGCGCCAGCAGCCAAGACAGGGACAGCTACTACGAGCAGTACTTC. Its protein product is CASSQDRDSYYEQYF.